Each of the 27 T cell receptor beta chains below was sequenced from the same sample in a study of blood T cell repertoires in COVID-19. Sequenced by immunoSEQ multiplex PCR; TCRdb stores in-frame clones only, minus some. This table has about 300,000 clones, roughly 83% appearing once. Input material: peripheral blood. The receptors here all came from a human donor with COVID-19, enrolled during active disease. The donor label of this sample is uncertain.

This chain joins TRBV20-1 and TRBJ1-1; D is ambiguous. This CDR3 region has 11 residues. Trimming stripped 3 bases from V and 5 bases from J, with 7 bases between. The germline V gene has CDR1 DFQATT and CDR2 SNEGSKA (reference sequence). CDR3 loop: CSASRRTEAFF. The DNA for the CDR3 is TGCAGTGCTAGCCGCCGGACTGAAGCTTTCTTT.

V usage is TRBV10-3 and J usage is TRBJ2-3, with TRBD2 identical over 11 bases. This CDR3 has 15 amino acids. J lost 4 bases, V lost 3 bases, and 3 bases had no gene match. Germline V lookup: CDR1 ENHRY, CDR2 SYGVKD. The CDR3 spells CAISDGTSGADTQYF. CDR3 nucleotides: TGTGCCATCAGTGACGGGACTAGCGGAGCAGATACGCAGTATTTT.

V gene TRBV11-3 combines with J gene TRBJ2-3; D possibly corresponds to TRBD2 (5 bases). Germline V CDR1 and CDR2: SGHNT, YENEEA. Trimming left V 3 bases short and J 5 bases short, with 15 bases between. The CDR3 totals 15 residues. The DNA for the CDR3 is TGTGCCAGCAGCTTTTCGTCCTTCGGGATAGATACGCAGTATTTT. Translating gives CASSFSSFGIDTQYF.

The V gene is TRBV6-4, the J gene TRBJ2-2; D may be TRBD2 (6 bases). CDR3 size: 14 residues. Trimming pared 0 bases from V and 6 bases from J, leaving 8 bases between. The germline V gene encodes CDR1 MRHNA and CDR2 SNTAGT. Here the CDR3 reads CASSDSRRAGELFF. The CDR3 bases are TGTGCCAGCAGTGACTCCAGGAGGGCCGGGGAGCTGTTTTTT.

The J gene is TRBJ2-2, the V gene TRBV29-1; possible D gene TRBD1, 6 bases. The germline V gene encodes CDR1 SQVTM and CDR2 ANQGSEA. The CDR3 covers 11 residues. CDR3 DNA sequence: TGCACGCAGGGGCGAGTCGGGGAGCTGTTTTTT. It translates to CTQGRVGELFF.

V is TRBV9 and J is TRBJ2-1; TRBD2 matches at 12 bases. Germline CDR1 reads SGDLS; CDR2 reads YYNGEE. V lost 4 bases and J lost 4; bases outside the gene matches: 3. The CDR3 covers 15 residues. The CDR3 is CASSYLAGGYNEQFF. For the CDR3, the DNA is TGTGCCAGCAGCTACCTAGCGGGAGGGTACAATGAGCAGTTCTTC.

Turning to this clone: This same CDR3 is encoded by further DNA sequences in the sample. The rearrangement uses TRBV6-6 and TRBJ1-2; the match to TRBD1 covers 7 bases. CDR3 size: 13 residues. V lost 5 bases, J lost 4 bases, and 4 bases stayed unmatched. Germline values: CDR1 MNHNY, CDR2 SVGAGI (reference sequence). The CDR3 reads CASSPGQVYGYTF. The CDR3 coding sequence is TGTGCCAGCAGTCCAGGACAGGTCTATGGCTACACCTTC.

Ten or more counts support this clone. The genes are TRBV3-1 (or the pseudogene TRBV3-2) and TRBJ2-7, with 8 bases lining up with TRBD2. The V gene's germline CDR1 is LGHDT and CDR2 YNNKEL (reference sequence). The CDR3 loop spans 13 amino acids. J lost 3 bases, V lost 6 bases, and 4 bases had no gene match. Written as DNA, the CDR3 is TGTGCCAGCAGTCGAACTAGCGGCTACGAGCAGTACTTC. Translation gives CASSRTSGYEQYF.

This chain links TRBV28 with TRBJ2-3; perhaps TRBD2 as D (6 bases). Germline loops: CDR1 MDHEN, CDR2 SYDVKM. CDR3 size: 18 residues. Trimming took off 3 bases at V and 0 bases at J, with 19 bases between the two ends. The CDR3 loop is CASSFSVLIAVSTDTQYF. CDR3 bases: TGTGCCAGCAGTTTTTCCGTACTCATAGCGGTTAGCACAGATACGCAGTATTTT.

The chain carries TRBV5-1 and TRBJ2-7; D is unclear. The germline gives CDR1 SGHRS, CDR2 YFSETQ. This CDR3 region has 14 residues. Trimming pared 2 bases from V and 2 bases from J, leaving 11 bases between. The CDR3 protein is CASSFVPEAYEQYF. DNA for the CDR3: TGCGCCAGCAGCTTTGTACCAGAGGCCTACGAGCAGTACTTC.

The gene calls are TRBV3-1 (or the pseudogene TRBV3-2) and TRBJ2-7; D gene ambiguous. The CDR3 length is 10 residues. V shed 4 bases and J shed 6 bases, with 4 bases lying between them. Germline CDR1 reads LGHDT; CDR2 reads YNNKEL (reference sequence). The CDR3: CASSLSEQYF. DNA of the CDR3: TGTGCCAGCAGCCTTAGCGAGCAGTACTTC.

The CDR3 region is CASSSYRGYLKETQYF. CDR3 DNA sequence: TGTGCCAGCAGTTCCTACAGGGGTTACCTTAAAGAGACCCAGTACTTC. This chain joins TRBV28 and TRBJ2-5; 7 bases agree with TRBD1. The germline gives CDR1 MDHEN, CDR2 SYDVKM. V shed 4 bases, J shed 3 bases, and the junction held 11 bases outside the gene matches. The CDR3 is 16 amino acids.

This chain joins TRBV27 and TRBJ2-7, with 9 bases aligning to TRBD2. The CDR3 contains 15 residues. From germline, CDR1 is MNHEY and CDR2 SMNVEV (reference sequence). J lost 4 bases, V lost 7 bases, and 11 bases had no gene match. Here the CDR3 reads CASTGAASGIYEQYF. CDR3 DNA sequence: TGTGCCAGCACCGGCGCGGCTAGCGGGATTTACGAGCAGTACTTC.

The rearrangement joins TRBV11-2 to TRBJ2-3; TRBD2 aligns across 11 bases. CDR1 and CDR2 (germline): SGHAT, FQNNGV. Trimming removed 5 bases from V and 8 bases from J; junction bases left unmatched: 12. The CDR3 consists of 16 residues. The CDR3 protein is CASSATTSGSGGTQYF. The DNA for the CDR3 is TGTGCCAGCAGCGCGACTACTAGCGGGAGTGGGGGTACGCAGTATTTT.

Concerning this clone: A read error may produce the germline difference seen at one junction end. The CDR3 loop reads CASSPVTSPGGVFF. The CDR3 DNA sequence: TGCGCCAGCAGCCCGGTGACTAGCCCGGGAGGGGTTTTTTTT. The chain uses TRBV4-1 and TRBJ2-3, with 8 bases aligning to TRBD2. This CDR3 comprises 14 residues. The germline CDR1 and CDR2 sequences are MGHRA and YSYEKL.

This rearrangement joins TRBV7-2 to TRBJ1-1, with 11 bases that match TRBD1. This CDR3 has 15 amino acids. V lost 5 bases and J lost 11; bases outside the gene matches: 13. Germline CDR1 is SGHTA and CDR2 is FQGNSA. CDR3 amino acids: CASSARPGQGVRAFF. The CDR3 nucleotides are TGTGCCAGCAGCGCGAGACCGGGACAGGGGGTGCGGGCTTTCTTT. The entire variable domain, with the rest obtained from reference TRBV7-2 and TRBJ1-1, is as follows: GAGVSQSPSNKVTEKGKDVELRCDPISGHTALYWYRQSLGQGLEFLIYFQGNSAPDKSGLPSDRFSAERTGGSVSTLTIQRTQQEDSAVYLCASSARPGQGVRAFFGQGTRLTVV.

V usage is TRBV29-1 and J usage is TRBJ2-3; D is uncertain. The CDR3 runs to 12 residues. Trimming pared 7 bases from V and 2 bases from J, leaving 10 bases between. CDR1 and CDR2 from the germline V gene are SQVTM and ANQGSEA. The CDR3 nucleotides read TGCAGCGGTGACACTTCCACAGATACGCAGTATTTT. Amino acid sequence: CSGDTSTDTQYF.

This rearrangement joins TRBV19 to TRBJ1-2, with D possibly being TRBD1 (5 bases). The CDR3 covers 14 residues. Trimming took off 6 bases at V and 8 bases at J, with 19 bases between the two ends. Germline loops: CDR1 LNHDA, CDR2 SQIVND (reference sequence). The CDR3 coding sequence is TGTGCCAGTAGACCTACAGGTTCGCCAACCGGCTACACCTTC. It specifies CASRPTGSPTGYTF.

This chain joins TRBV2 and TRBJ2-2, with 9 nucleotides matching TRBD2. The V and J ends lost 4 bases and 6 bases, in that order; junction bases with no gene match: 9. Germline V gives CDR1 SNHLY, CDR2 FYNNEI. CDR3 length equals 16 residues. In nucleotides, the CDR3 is TGTGCCAGCAGTGTCTTAGGCGGGAGGGGCGCCGGGGAGCTGTTTTTT. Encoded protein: CASSVLGGRGAGELFF.

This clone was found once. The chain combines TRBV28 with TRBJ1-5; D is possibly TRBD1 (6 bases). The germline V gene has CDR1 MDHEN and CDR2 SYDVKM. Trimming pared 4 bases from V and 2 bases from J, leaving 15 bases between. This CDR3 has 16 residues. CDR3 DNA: TGTGCCAGCAGTTCCTCACAGGGTTCGGGCAATCAGCCCCAGCATTTT. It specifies CASSSSQGSGNQPQHF.

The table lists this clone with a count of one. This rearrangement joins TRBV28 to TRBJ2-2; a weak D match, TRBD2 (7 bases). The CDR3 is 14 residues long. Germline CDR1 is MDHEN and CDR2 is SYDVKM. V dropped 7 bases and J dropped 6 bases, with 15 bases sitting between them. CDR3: CASTLGGAAGELFF. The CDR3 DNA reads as TGTGCCAGCACCCTAGGGGGGGCGGCCGGGGAGCTGTTTTTT.

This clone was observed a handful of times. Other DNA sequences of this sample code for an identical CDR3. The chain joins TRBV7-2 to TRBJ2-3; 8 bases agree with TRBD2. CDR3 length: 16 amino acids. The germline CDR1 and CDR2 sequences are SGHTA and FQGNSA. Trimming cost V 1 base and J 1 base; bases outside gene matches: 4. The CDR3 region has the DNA TGTGCCAGCAGCTTAGGGCTAGCGGGTGGCACAGATACGCAGTATTTT. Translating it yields CASSLGLAGGTDTQYF.

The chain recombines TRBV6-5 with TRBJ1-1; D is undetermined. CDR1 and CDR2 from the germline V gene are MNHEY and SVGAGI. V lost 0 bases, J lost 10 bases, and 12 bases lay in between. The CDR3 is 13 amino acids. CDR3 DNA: TGTGCCAGCAGTTACTCCCGGGAGGGCCGAGCTTTCTTT. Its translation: CASSYSREGRAFF.

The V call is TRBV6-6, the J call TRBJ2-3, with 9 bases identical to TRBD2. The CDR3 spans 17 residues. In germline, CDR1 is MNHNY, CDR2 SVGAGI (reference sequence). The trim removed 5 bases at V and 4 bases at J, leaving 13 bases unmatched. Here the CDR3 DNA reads TGTGCCAGCAGTCGTTGGGATCCTAGCGGGGCGGCAGATACGCAGTATTTT. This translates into CASSRWDPSGAADTQYF.

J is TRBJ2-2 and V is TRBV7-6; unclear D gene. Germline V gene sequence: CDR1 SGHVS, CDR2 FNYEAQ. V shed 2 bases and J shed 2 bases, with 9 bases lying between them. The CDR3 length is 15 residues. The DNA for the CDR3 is TGTGCCAGCAGCTTAAACACCCTTAACACCGGGGAGCTGTTTTTT. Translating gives CASSLNTLNTGELFF.

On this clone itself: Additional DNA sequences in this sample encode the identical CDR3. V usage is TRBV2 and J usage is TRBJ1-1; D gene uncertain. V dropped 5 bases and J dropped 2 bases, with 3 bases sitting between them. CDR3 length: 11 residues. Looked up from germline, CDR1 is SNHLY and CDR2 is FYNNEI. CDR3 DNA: TGTGCCAGCAGTCTAAACACTGAAGCTTTCTTT. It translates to CASSLNTEAFF. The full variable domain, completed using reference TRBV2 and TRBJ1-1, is EPEVTQTPSHQVTQMGQEVILRCVPISNHLYFYWYRQILGQKVEFLVSFYNNEISEKSEIFDDQFSVERPDGSNFTLKIRSTKLEDSAMYFCASSLNTEAFFGQGTRLTVV.

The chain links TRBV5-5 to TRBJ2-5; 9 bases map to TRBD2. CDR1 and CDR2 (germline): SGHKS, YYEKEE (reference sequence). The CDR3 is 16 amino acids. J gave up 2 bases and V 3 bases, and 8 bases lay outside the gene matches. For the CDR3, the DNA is TGTGCCAGCAGCTCCCTCCGACTAGCGGAACAAGAGACCCAGTACTTC. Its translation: CASSSLRLAEQETQYF.